This record covers a single TCR beta chain. TCRdb's copy holds only in-frame clones and misses some; the assay was immunoSEQ multiplex PCR. The sample contains tens of thousands of clones, around 89% of which appear only once. The data derive from a study of blood T cell repertoires in COVID-19. About the study: Sites across the United States, Italy and Spain contributed samples from acute and convalescent COVID-19.

Sample: peripheral blood. The TCR sequence derives from a man aged 70-80 years with active or convalescent COVID-19.

CDR3 coding DNA: TGTGCCAGCAGACTGGGACTAGCGGGAGGTCCCTACGAGCAGTACTTC. Residues: CASRLGLAGGPYEQYF. The rearrangement joins TRBV5-4 to TRBJ2-7; 15 bases line up with TRBD2. This CDR3 is 16 amino acids long. J was trimmed by 2 bases and V by 5 bases; bases with no gene match: 5. CDR1 and CDR2 (germline): SGHNT, YYREEE (reference sequence).